Shown below are 23 T cell receptor beta chains from a single sample sequenced in a study of blood T cell repertoires in COVID-19. Sequencing was performed with immunoSEQ multiplex PCR; in TCRdb, only in-frame clones are kept and a portion is missing. The sample has tens of thousands of clones; approximately 90% are singletons. The sequenced sample consisted of peripheral blood. These TCRs come from a man between 65 and 79 years old with acute or convalescent COVID-19.

The gene calls are TRBV18 and TRBJ1-1; weak D call: TRBD1 (5 bases). This CDR3 region has 14 residues. Between the trimmed V and J ends, which lost 5 bases and 1 base, there was a span of 11 bases. Germline-derived CDR1 and CDR2 are KGHSH and LQKENI. The CDR3 sequence: CASSSDSWNTEAFF. CDR3 bases: TGTGCCAGCTCAAGTGACAGCTGGAACACTGAAGCTTTCTTT.

This sequence joins TRBV4-3 and TRBJ1-5; D gene ambiguous. This CDR3 has 13 amino acids. Germline CDR1 reads LGHNA; CDR2 reads YSLEER. Trimming took 1 base from V and 3 from J, leaving 4 bases between them. CDR3 DNA: TGCGCCAGCAGCCAAGCCTCCAATCAGCCCCAGCATTTT. Translating it yields CASSQASNQPQHF.

V gene TRBV5-5 combines with J gene TRBJ1-2; TRBD1 might be the D (6 bases). Germline CDR1 and CDR2: SGHKS and YYEKEE (reference sequence). V shed 0 bases and J shed 14 bases, with 11 bases lying between them. The CDR3 has 11 residues. The CDR3 is CASSLGQVGTF. CDR3 DNA: TGTGCCAGCAGCTTGGGACAGGTGGGAACCTTC.

The V call is TRBV5-4, the J call TRBJ1-1, with a tentative D call TRBD1 (6 bases). The CDR3 runs to 15 residues. V was shortened by 2 bases and J by 1 base, with 12 bases between the two germline ends. Germline assignment: CDR1 SGHNT and CDR2 YYREEE (reference sequence). The CDR3, as DNA: TGTGCCAGCAGCTTTGGAGGACAGAGGAACACTGAAGCTTTCTTT. Residues: CASSFGGQRNTEAFF.

This CDR3 reads CASSPPRDRGGSEQYF. Written as DNA, the CDR3 is TGTGCCAGCTCACCGCCGAGGGACAGGGGGGGATCCGAGCAGTACTTC. This chain links TRBV18 with TRBJ2-7; TRBD1 agrees at 11 bases. Germline loops: CDR1 KGHSH, CDR2 LQKENI. V lost 3 bases to trimming and J lost 6 bases; unmatched junction nucleotides: 10. The CDR3 consists of 16 residues.

The chain uses TRBV6-5 and TRBJ1-2; D unclear. Per germline, CDR1 MNHEY and CDR2 SVGAGI. V dropped 6 bases and J dropped 4 bases, with 12 bases sitting between them. This CDR3 has 13 amino acids. CDR3 nucleotide sequence: TGTGCCAGCAGGTCCAGGTCCCCCTATGGCTACACCTTC. Its protein product is CASRSRSPYGYTF.

The rearrangement joins TRBV5-1 to TRBJ2-1; D gene unclear. Germline V gene sequence: CDR1 SGHRS, CDR2 YFSETQ. This CDR3 has 14 residues. V lost 1 base to trimming and J lost 8 bases, with 13 bases between them. CDR3 in amino acids: CASSLIAQVYEQFF. The DNA for the CDR3 is TGCGCCAGCAGCTTGATCGCCCAGGTTTATGAGCAGTTCTTC.

The rearrangement joins TRBV10-3 to TRBJ2-1; 11 bases match TRBD2. Germline V gene sequence: CDR1 ENHRY, CDR2 SYGVKD. V was clipped by 10 bases and J by 6 bases; unmatched bases: 8. CDR3 length equals 14 residues. This CDR3 reads CANSGGAPLNEQFF. The CDR3 nucleotides are TGTGCCAATAGCGGGGGGGCCCCACTCAATGAGCAGTTCTTC.

The chain combines TRBV2 with TRBJ1-4; 10 bases match TRBD1. CDR3 length equals 12 residues. Trimming removed 8 bases from V and 8 bases from J; junction bases left unmatched: 2. Per the germline V gene, CDR1 is SNHLY and CDR2 is FYNNEI. The CDR3 region is CASEDRGEKLFF. CDR3 coding DNA: TGTGCCAGCGAGGACAGGGGGGAAAAACTGTTTTTT.

The CDR3 reads CASSGGTGKVEPQHF. CDR3 bases: TGTGCCAGCAGCGGCGGGACAGGGAAAGTCGAGCCCCAGCATTTT. The chain couples TRBV5-5 to TRBJ1-5, with 9 bases matching TRBD1. Germline lookup yields CDR1 SGHKS and CDR2 YYEKEE (reference sequence). Losses at the gene ends were 4 bases for V and 8 bases for J; bases not matched to a gene: 10. This CDR3 region has 15 residues.

The chain links TRBV6-5 to TRBJ1-4, with 7 bases that match TRBD1. The ends lost 7 bases at V and 0 bases at J; junction bases unmatched: 5. This CDR3 is 15 amino acids long. CDR1 and CDR2 (germline): MNHEY, SVGAGI. DNA for the CDR3: TGTGCCAGCATCCGGACAGGCACAACTAATGAAAAACTGTTTTTT. This encodes CASIRTGTTNEKLFF.

The V and J genes are TRBV30 and TRBJ2-5; D is undetermined. V lost 0 bases and J 0 bases, leaving 8 bases between the germline ends. This CDR3 is built from 14 residues. Per the germline V gene, CDR1 is GTSNPN and CDR2 is SVGIG (reference sequence). The CDR3 loop reads CAWSVRANQETQYF. As DNA, the CDR3 is TGTGCCTGGAGTGTGAGAGCGAACCAAGAGACCCAGTACTTC.

This clone was recorded once. This sequence joins TRBV9 and TRBJ2-4, with TRBD2 matching over 15 bases. The CDR3 has 20 residues. Germline V gives CDR1 SGDLS, CDR2 YYNGEE. V lost 4 bases, J lost 0 bases, and 11 bases stayed unmatched. The CDR3 spells CASSLEPGLAGGLAKNIQYF. CDR3 DNA: TGTGCCAGCAGCCTTGAGCCGGGACTAGCGGGGGGCTTAGCCAAAAACATTCAGTACTTC.

This chain joins TRBV18 and TRBJ1-3, with D tentatively TRBD1 (5 bases). This CDR3 comprises 14 residues. Germline V lookup: CDR1 KGHSH, CDR2 LQKENI. V dropped 3 bases and J dropped 2 bases, with 8 bases sitting between them. The DNA of the CDR3 is TGTGCCAGCTCACCGACAGCCGCTGGAAACACCATATATTTT. It encodes CASSPTAAGNTIYF.

The rearrangement links TRBV18 to TRBJ2-7, with TRBD1 matching over 8 bases. The CDR3 is 15 residues long. V lost 6 bases and J lost 0; bases outside the gene matches: 7. The germline CDR1 and CDR2 sequences are KGHSH and LQKENI. Here the CDR3 reads CASSLDRGFSYEQYF. CDR3 nucleotide sequence: TGTGCCAGCTCCTTAGACAGGGGTTTCTCCTACGAGCAGTACTTC.

The J gene is TRBJ2-1, the V gene TRBV7-8; D remains ambiguous. Germline assignment: CDR1 SGHVS and CDR2 FQNEAQ. The V end was cut by 1 base, the J end by 9 bases, with 10 bases between. There are 13 residues in the CDR3. In DNA form, the CDR3 reads TGTGCCAGCAGCTTAGGATTGGGCGTTGAGCAGTTCTTC. Translation gives CASSLGLGVEQFF.

This chain joins TRBV5-1 and TRBJ2-7, with D possibly being TRBD2 (6 bases). V shed 2 bases and J shed 3 bases, with 12 bases lying between them. This CDR3 has 14 residues. Looked up from germline, CDR1 is SGHRS and CDR2 is YFSETQ. CDR3 nucleotides: TGCGCCAGCAGCTTTAGCGGAGAACGCTACGAGCAGTACTTC. Amino acids: CASSFSGERYEQYF.

The chain is built from TRBV7-9 and TRBJ2-1; D gene ambiguous. Trimming removed 7 bases from V and 0 bases from J, with 16 bases in between. The CDR3 is 16 amino acids. Germline CDR1 and CDR2: SEHNR and FQNEAQ (reference sequence). CDR3 region: CASIPPLPSSYNEQFF. Written as DNA, the CDR3 is TGTGCCAGCATCCCACCGTTGCCGAGCTCCTACAATGAGCAGTTCTTC. The full variable domain, with the rest looked up from reference TRBV7-9 and TRBJ2-1, is DTGVSQNPRHKITKRGQNVTFRCDPISEHNRLYWYRQTLGQGPEFLTYFQNEAQLEKSRLLSDRFSAERPKGSFSTLEIQRTEQGDSAMYLCASIPPLPSSYNEQFFGPGTRLTVL.

The CDR3 region has the DNA TGTGCCAGCAGCTTAGCGCGCAGGGAAATCACAGATACGCAGTATTTT. It codes for CASSLARREITDTQYF. The chain is built from TRBV7-9 and TRBJ2-3; D possibly corresponds to TRBD1 (5 bases). V was cut by 0 bases and J by 2 bases, with 12 bases left in between. This CDR3 is 16 amino acids long. In germline, CDR1 is SEHNR, CDR2 FQNEAQ (reference sequence).

V usage is TRBV19 and J usage is TRBJ1-5; D is perhaps TRBD1 (6 bases). The CDR3 has 13 amino acids. Germline V gene sequence: CDR1 LNHDA, CDR2 SQIVND (reference sequence). Between the trimmed V and J ends, which lost 9 bases and 4 bases, there was a span of 13 bases. The CDR3 DNA reads TGTGCCAGCGGACAGAGTTTTAATCAGCCCCAGCATTTT. Its translation: CASGQSFNQPQHF.

This clone has a single count. J is TRBJ2-1 and V is TRBV10-2; 7 nucleotides align to TRBD1. Trimming at V came to 4 bases and at J to 8 bases, leaving 11 bases not matched to a gene. Germline V gives CDR1 WSHSY, CDR2 SAAADI. The CDR3 sequence is 15 residues long. The CDR3 DNA sequence: TGCGCCAGCAGTGCAAGGGACAGTCTTGGGGATGAGCAGTTCTTC. It yields the protein CASSARDSLGDEQFF.

The rearrangement links TRBV27 to TRBJ1-5; 8 bases map to TRBD1. The CDR3 totals 17 residues. CDR1 MNHEY and CDR2 SMNVEV come from the germline V gene (reference sequence). V was clipped by 6 bases and J by 3 bases; unmatched bases: 13. The CDR3 reads CASSPSGTGGVNQPQHF. CDR3 nucleotide sequence: TGTGCCAGCAGCCCCTCGGGAACAGGGGGAGTCAATCAGCCCCAGCATTTT.

The V and J genes are TRBV12-3 or TRBV12-4 and TRBJ1-2, with D possibly being TRBD1 (5 bases). This CDR3 region has 13 residues. Trimming stripped 2 bases from V and 7 bases from J, with 11 bases between. This CDR3 is CASSLNRFSGYTF. CDR3 bases: TGTGCCAGCAGTTTAAACAGGTTCTCTGGCTACACCTTC.